This TCR beta chain was profiled in a study of regulatory T cells in long-lasting Graves disease. Time point defined: newly diagnosed GD, antithyroid drugs for less than 3 months. PBMCs provided the RNA from which the TCR library was made. This clonotype has more than one count but fewer than ten. From germline, CDR1 is LGHDT and CDR2 YNNKEL (reference sequence). V was cut by 4 bases and J by 0 bases, with 12 bases left in between. The CDR3 totals 16 residues. HTBI primers from iRepertoire and Arm-PCR of CDR3 regions yielded the TCR beta libraries. TCRdb re-called the multiplex PCR reads with MiXCR, one entry per CDR3 protein. The sample consists of 400,000 to 500,000 distinct CDR3 sequences, about a sixth of them appearing once. These data were also filed under a second study, of T cells in Graves' hyperthyroidism and ophthalmopathy.

This chain uses TRBV3-1 with TRBJ2-2; D remains ambiguous. This sequence originates from a woman aged 18-29 years with Graves disease. Sequencing used peripheral blood mononuclear cells (PBMCs), obtained at new diagnosis, from a patient treated with antithyroid drugs. The CDR3 bases are TGTGCCAGCAGCCGTTCTCAAGCCCCGAACACCGGGGAGCTGTTTTTT. Protein product: CASSRSQAPNTGELFF.